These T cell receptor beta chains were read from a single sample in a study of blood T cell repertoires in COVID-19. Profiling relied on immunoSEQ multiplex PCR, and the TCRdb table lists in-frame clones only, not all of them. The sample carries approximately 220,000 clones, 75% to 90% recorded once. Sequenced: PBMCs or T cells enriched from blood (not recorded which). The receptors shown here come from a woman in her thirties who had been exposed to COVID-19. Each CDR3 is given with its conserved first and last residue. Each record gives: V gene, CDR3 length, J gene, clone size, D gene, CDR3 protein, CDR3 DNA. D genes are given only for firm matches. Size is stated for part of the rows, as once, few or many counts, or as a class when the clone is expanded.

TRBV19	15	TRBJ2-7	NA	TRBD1	CASSTRTGGAYEQYF	TGTGCCAGTAGTACCAGGACAGGGGGTGCCTACGAGCAGTACTTC
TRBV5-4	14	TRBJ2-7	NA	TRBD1	CASSFPDRGYEQYF	TGTGCCAGCAGCTTCCCGGACAGGGGCTACGAGCAGTACTTC
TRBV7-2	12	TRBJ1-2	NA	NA	CASSPGGYGYTF	TGTGCCAGCAGCCCGGGGGGATATGGCTACACCTTC
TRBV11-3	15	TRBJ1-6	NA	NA	CASSSHGTYNSPLHF	TGTGCCAGCAGCTCGCACGGGACCTATAATTCACCCCTCCACTTT
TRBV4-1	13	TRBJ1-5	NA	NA	CASRGGGNQPQHF	TGCGCCAGCCGGGGGGGCGGCAATCAGCCCCAGCATTTT
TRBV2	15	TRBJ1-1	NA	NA	CASSVGAPWNTEAFF	TGTGCCAGCAGCGTTGGGGCGCCGTGGAACACTGAAGCTTTCTTT
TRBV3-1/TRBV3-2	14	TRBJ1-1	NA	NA	CASSQDPYVTEAFF	TGTGCCAGCAGCCAAGACCCCTACGTCACTGAAGCTTTCTTT
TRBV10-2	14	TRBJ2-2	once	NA	CASTAGANTGELFF	TGCGCCAGCACGGCAGGGGCGAACACCGGGGAGCTGTTTTTT
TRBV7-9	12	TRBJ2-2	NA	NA	CASSPGTQELFF	TGTGCCAGCAGCCCCGGGACTCAGGAGCTGTTTTTT
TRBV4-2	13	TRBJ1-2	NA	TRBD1	CASSQGTGVGYTF	TGTGCCAGCAGCCAAGGGACAGGGGTCGGCTACACCTTC
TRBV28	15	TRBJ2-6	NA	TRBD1	CASSHGTAGANVLTF	TGTGCCAGCAGTCATGGGACAGCTGGGGCCAACGTCCTGACTTTC
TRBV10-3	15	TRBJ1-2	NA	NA	CAISEEGRRNYGYTF	TGTGCCATCAGTGAGGAGGGCAGGAGGAACTATGGCTACACCTTC
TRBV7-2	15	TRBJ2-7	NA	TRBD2	CASSSTSGASYEQYF	TGTGCCAGCAGCTCGACTAGCGGGGCGTCCTACGAGCAGTACTTC
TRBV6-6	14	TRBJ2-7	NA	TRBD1	CASSYRRDRDEQYF	TGTGCCAGCAGTTACCGGCGGGACAGGGACGAGCAGTACTTC
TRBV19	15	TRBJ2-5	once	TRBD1	CASSIDGTGEATQYF	TGTGCCAGTAGTATAGATGGGACAGGGGAAGCGACCCAGTACTTC
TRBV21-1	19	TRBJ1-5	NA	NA	CASSKEGDKGGKADQPQHF	TGTGCCAGCAGCAAAGAAGGAGATAAGGGAGGGAAGGCAGATCAGCCCCAGCATTTT
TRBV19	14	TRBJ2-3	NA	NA	CASSIGGYTDTQYF	TGTGCCAGTAGTATAGGAGGGTACACAGATACGCAGTATTTT
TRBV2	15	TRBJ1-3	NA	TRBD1	CASSKGQISGNTIYF	TGTGCCAGCAGCAAGGGACAGATCTCTGGAAACACCATATATTTT
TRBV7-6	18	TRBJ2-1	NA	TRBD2	CASSTGTSGGRAHNEQFF	TGTGCCAGCAGTACCGGGACTAGCGGGGGGCGGGCCCACAATGAGCAGTTCTTC
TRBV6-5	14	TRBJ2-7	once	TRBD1	CASSYRTGPYEQYF	TGTGCCAGCAGTTACCGGACAGGGCCCTACGAGCAGTACTTC
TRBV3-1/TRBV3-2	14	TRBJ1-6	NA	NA	CASSQQDYNSPLHF	TGTGCCAGCAGCCAGCAGGACTATAATTCACCCCTCCACTTT
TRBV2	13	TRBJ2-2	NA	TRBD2	CASRGLYTGELFF	TGTGCCAGCAGGGGACTATACACCGGGGAGCTGTTTTTT
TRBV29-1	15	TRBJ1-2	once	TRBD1	CSVEDEGQGAYGYTF	TGCAGCGTTGAAGATGAGGGACAGGGGGCGTATGGCTACACCTTC
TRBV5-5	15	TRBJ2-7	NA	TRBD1	CASSLSWGQGYEQYF	TGTGCCAGCAGCTTGAGTTGGGGACAGGGCTACGAGCAGTACTTC
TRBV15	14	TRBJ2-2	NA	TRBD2	CATSFGGGSVELFF	TGTGCCACCAGCTTTGGGGGGGGAAGTGTGGAGCTGTTTTTT
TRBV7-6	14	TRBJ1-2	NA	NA	CASSPGGANYGYTF	TGTGCCAGCAGCCCGGGGGGGGCTAACTATGGCTACACCTTC
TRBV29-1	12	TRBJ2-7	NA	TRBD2	CSVASGFYEQYF	TGCAGCGTTGCTAGCGGGTTCTACGAGCAGTACTTC
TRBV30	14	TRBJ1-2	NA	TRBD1	CAWSVLRGQVGYTF	TGTGCCTGGAGTGTACTTAGGGGGCAGGTTGGCTACACCTTC
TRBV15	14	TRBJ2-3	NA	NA	CATSAGTSTDTQYF	TGTGCCACCAGCGCGGGAACTAGCACAGATACGCAGTATTTT
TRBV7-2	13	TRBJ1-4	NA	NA	CASSLAAGEKLFF	TGTGCCAGCAGCTTAGCGGCAGGGGAAAAACTGTTTTTT
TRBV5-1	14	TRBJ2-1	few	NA	CASYGGPRHNEQFF	TGCGCCAGCTACGGGGGGCCTAGACACAATGAGCAGTTCTTC
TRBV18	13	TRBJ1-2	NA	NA	CASSPGLQYGYTF	TGTGCCAGCTCACCAGGCCTTCAATATGGCTACACCTTC
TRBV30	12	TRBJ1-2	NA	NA	CAAQGHQEGYTF	TGTGCCGCACAGGGCCATCAGGAAGGCTACACCTTC
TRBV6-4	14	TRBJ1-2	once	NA	CASTSARAFYGYTF	TGTGCCAGCACGAGCGCGAGAGCCTTCTATGGCTACACCTTC
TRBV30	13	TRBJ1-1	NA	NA	CAWSVLQNTEAFF	TGTGCCTGGAGTGTATTACAGAACACTGAAGCTTTCTTT
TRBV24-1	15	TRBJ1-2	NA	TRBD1	CATSAPTGANYGYTF	TGTGCCACCAGTGCTCCGACAGGGGCCAACTATGGCTACACCTTC
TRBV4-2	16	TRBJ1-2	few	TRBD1	CASSQDLGQGAGGYTF	TGTGCCAGCAGCCAAGATCTGGGACAGGGGGCTGGCGGCTACACCTTC
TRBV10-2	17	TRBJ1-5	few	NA	CASSESPTALDDQPQHF	TGCGCCAGCAGTGAGTCACCCACAGCACTAGACGATCAGCCCCAGCATTTT
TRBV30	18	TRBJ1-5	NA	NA	CAWSVSSRQAYSNQPQHF	TGTGCCTGGAGTGTATCATCCCGGCAGGCCTATAGCAATCAGCCCCAGCATTTT
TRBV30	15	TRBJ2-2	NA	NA	CAWRSGPSRGGELFF	TGTGCCTGGAGGTCCGGGCCGTCTCGGGGCGGGGAGCTGTTTTTT
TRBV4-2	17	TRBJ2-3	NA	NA	CASSQARGKISTDTQYF	TGTGCCAGCAGCCAAGCCAGGGGAAAGATCTCCACAGATACGCAGTATTTT
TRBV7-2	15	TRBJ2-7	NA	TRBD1	CASSSPGQGKYEQYF	TGTGCCAGCAGTTCTCCGGGACAGGGGAAATACGAGCAGTACTTC
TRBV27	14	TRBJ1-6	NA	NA	CASSQGLEGSPLHF	TGTGCCAGCAGCCAGGGGTTAGAGGGGTCACCCCTCCACTTT
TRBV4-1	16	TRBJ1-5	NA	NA	CASSPQTHPGDQPQHF	TGCGCCAGCAGCCCCCAGACGCATCCCGGGGATCAGCCCCAGCATTTT
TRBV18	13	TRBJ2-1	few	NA	CASSPPRDNEQFF	TGTGCCAGCTCACCACCCAGGGACAATGAGCAGTTCTTC